This TCR beta chain was observed in a study of technical replicates of blood from several donors. Germline CDR1 and CDR2: SGHRS and YFSETQ. CDR3 size: 15 residues. V shed 4 bases and J shed 1 base, with 12 bases lying between them. Measured with immunoSEQ multiplex PCR; TCRdb has only the in-frame clones, and not every one. This sample carries approximately 50,000 clones, just over 85% of them seen once, and the ten largest clones take 5.6%. In this sample, this clone turned up once. V gene TRBV5-1 combines with J gene TRBJ1-3, with D maybe TRBD1 (6 bases). The clonotype originates from a human donor in good health. Some clones in this sample may be carry-over from other donors' samples. The sequencing input was PBMCs. The CDR3: CASSPGDLSGNTIYF. The CDR3 DNA follows: TGCGCCAGCAGCCCAGGGGACCTGTCTGGAAACACCATATATTTT.